This TCR beta chain was recovered during a study of T cells in Graves' hyperthyroidism and ophthalmopathy. Points from the study as a whole: Blood held most thyroid clonotypes expanded above 0.001 frequency. Ophthalmopathy and stable hyperthyroidism were separated by a 13 V-J model.

RNA transcripts gave rise to amplified TCR beta CDR3 regions. With the HTBI primer set, the TCR CDR3 went through a first round of RT-PCR. TCRdb reprocessed the multiplex PCR reads via MiXCR and lists one record per CDR3 protein. The data contain about 610,000 distinct CDR3 sequences, 14% to 15% of them singletons. Concerning this clonotype: Its specificity is unknown.

Diagnoses rested on clinical symptoms, serum thyroxine and TRAb, thyroid ultrasound and orbital computed tomography. The PBMCs were taken from 10 ml of fresh peripheral blood. This receptor was obtained from a woman between 40 and 50 years old with Graves' ophthalmopathy. The sample consisted of blood.

CDR3 nucleotide sequence: TGTGCTAGTGTGGCGGCCGCTAGCACAGATACGCAGTATTTT. Amino acid sequence: CASVAAASTDTQYF. This chain joins TRBV12-5 and TRBJ2-3; D gene ambiguous. The CDR3 sequence is 14 residues long. From germline, CDR1 is LGHNT and CDR2 FRNRAP. Deletions cut 7 bases from V and 0 bases from J, with 11 bases between.